These 25 T cell receptor beta chains originate from one sample sequenced in a study of blood T cell repertoires in COVID-19. The repertoire was sequenced with immunoSEQ multiplex PCR; TCRdb's copy has only in-frame clones and lacks some. Here the sample spans about 300,000 clones, around 80% being singletons. Sequencing was carried out using peripheral blood. Receptor source: a woman aged 45-59 years with acute or convalescent COVID-19.

The chain links TRBV28 to TRBJ1-1, with a possible D match to TRBD1 (5 bases). There are 14 residues in the CDR3. V was trimmed by 6 bases and J by 7 bases, leaving 18 bases between them. The V gene's germline CDR1 is MDHEN and CDR2 SYDVKM. CDR3 nucleotides: TGTGCCAGCAGCCTGATGATGGGGCCGGGTGAAGCTTTCTTT. Translated, it gives CASSLMMGPGEAFF.

As regards this clone: At the DNA level, this CDR3 is encoded by other sequences in the same sample as well. V is TRBV19 and J is TRBJ1-6, with D tentatively TRBD1 (5 bases). V lost 5 bases and J lost 10, with 15 bases in between. This CDR3 comprises 14 residues. Germline-derived CDR1 and CDR2 are LNHDA and SQIVND (reference sequence). The CDR3 DNA reads as TGTGCCAGTAGTTCGGATAGGGGCCCATCACCCCTCCACTTT. It encodes CASSSDRGPSPLHF. Combining the CDR3 with reference TRBV19 and TRBJ1-6 gives the whole variable domain DGGITQSPKYLFRKEGQNVTLSCEQNLNHDAMYWYRQDPGQGLRLIYYSQIVNDFQKGDIAEGYSVSREKKESFPLTVTSAQKNPTAFYLCASSSDRGPSPLHFGNGTRLTVT.

The V gene is TRBV7-6, the J gene TRBJ2-7; 7 bases fit TRBD1. The CDR3 sequence is 15 residues long. Germline CDR1 SGHVS, CDR2 FNYEAQ. V lost 5 bases and J lost 5; bases outside the gene matches: 12. The CDR3 spells CASSDPGTGANEQYV. The DNA for the CDR3 is TGTGCCAGCAGCGACCCCGGAACAGGGGCTAACGAGCAGTACGTC.

Turning to this clone: Other DNA sequences within the sample encode an identical CDR3. The J gene is TRBJ1-2, the V gene TRBV7-2, with 8 bases lining up with TRBD1. Unmatched junction bases numbered 4, after V lost 6 bases and J lost 4 bases. There are 13 residues in the CDR3. The germline V gene has CDR1 SGHTA and CDR2 FQGNSA. The CDR3 is CASSLDRVYGYTF. The CDR3 DNA sequence: TGTGCCAGCAGTTTGGACAGGGTCTATGGCTACACCTTC. The whole variable domain, remainder taken from reference TRBV7-2 and TRBJ1-2, is GAGVSQSPSNKVTEKGKDVELRCDPISGHTALYWYRQSLGQGLEFLIYFQGNSAPDKSGLPSDRFSAERTGGSVSTLTIQRTQQEDSAVYLCASSLDRVYGYTFGSGTRLTVV.

This clone has just a few counts. The chain uses TRBV1 and TRBJ2-4; no DNA check was done on the table's D call, TRBD2. TRBV1 is described as a pseudogene. The CDR3 totals 15 residues. In DNA, the CDR3 is TGCACCAGCAGCCCCGGGACTAGCGGTAAAAACATTCAGTACTTC. It codes for CTSSPGTSGKNIQYF.

The gene calls are TRBV30 and TRBJ1-5, with TRBD1 as a possible D gene (6 bases). V was pared by 5 bases and J by 2 bases, with 13 bases between. CDR1 GTSNPN and CDR2 SVGIG come from the germline V gene (reference sequence). The CDR3 is made up of 14 amino acids. The CDR3 is CAWGQSRGNQPQHF. CDR3 DNA sequence: TGTGCCTGGGGACAGAGTCGCGGCAATCAGCCCCAGCATTTT.

The V gene is TRBV11-2, the J gene TRBJ2-5, with D uncertain. Looked up from germline, CDR1 is SGHAT and CDR2 is FQNNGV. Trimming took 1 base from V and 4 from J, leaving 7 bases between them. The CDR3 is 13 amino acids. CDR3 sequence: CASSLALAETQYF. The CDR3 DNA reads TGTGCCAGCAGCTTAGCCTTGGCAGAGACCCAGTACTTC.

The V gene is TRBV11-2, the J gene TRBJ1-2; 7 bases are shared with TRBD1. Germline V gives CDR1 SGHAT, CDR2 FQNNGV. V gave up 4 bases and J gave up 5 bases; unmatched junction bases: 4. The CDR3 extends over 13 amino acids. The CDR3, as DNA: TGTGCCAGCAGCTCCACAGGGGAGTATGGCTACACCTTC. Protein: CASSSTGEYGYTF.

J is TRBJ2-5 and V is TRBV5-1; TRBD2 matches at 9 bases. The V gene's germline CDR1 is SGHRS and CDR2 YFSETQ. CDR3 size: 15 residues. The V segment lost 0 bases and the J segment 3 bases; nucleotides outside the gene matches: 3. Here the CDR3 DNA reads TGCGCCAGCAGCTTGGTAGCTAGCGGGGAAGAGACCCAGTACTTC. Protein sequence: CASSLVASGEETQYF.

The V gene is TRBV27, the J gene TRBJ1-5; 7 bases line up with TRBD1. The CDR3 sequence is 14 residues long. The junction had 7 bases not matched to a gene; V was cut back by 5 bases and J by 6 bases. The germline gives CDR1 MNHEY, CDR2 SMNVEV (reference sequence). As DNA, the CDR3 is TGTGCCAGCAGTGCGAGGGGGCCGGGTCAGCCCCAGCATTTT. Protein product: CASSARGPGQPQHF.

This clone was observed a few times. The chain's CDR3 is CASSTTGHSGNTIYF. Here the CDR3 DNA reads TGTGCCAGCAGCACGACAGGGCACTCTGGAAACACCATATATTTT. This chain joins TRBV5-4 and TRBJ1-3, with 7 bases lining up with TRBD1. The V gene's germline CDR1 is SGHNT and CDR2 YYREEE (reference sequence). V trimming: 4 bases; J trimming: 0 bases; junction bases outside the gene matches: 4. The CDR3 loop spans 15 amino acids.

This chain connects TRBV11-3 to TRBJ2-5; TRBD2 aligns across 7 bases. The CDR3 consists of 13 residues. V gave up 5 bases and J gave up 7 bases; unmatched junction bases: 7. Germline CDR1 is SGHNT and CDR2 is YENEEA. The CDR3 coding sequence is TGTGCCAGCAGCCCCGGACTAGGACGGACCCAGTACTTC. It codes for CASSPGLGRTQYF.

This clone appeared once. The sample carries other DNA sequences with the same CDR3. The chain uses TRBV5-1 and TRBJ2-3; D possibly corresponds to TRBD1 (5 bases). This CDR3 contains 16 residues. The V end lost 3 bases, the J end lost 1 base, and 15 bases lay between the germline ends. Germline V CDR1 and CDR2: SGHRS, YFSETQ. CDR3 DNA: TGCGCCAGCAGCTCTATGGCAGGGCAGGGCACAGATACGCAGTATTTT. Its translation: CASSSMAGQGTDTQYF.

V and J are TRBV7-2 and TRBJ1-5, with D uncertain. The CDR3 extends over 11 amino acids. CDR1 and CDR2 from the germline V gene are SGHTA and FQGNSA. Trimming removed 3 bases at V and 9 bases at J, with 6 bases between. Here the CDR3 reads CASSFGGPQHF. CDR3 DNA: TGTGCCAGCAGCTTCGGCGGGCCCCAGCATTTT.

In this sample, this clone turned up once. The genes are TRBV7-6 and TRBJ2-2; no definite D call. V lost 7 bases, J lost 4 bases, and 13 bases lay in between. Germline V CDR1 and CDR2: SGHVS, FNYEAQ. CDR3 length: 14 amino acids. The CDR3 is CASTRQIGTGELFF. The CDR3 coding sequence is TGTGCCAGCACTCGCCAGATTGGCACCGGGGAGCTGTTTTTT.

This chain joins TRBV30 and TRBJ1-4; 7 bases map to TRBD1. This CDR3 has 14 amino acids. Germline V gene sequence: CDR1 GTSNPN, CDR2 SVGIG (reference sequence). V shed 0 bases, J shed 7 bases, and the junction held 5 bases outside the gene matches. CDR3: CAWSVKGDSEKLFF. CDR3 nucleotides: TGTGCCTGGAGTGTAAAGGGGGACAGTGAAAAACTGTTTTTT.

This rearrangement joins TRBV27 to TRBJ1-1; possibly TRBD1 for D (6 bases). The germline V gene encodes CDR1 MNHEY and CDR2 SMNVEV (reference sequence). Trimming pared 3 bases from V and 6 bases from J, leaving 14 bases between. The CDR3 runs 14 residues. The CDR3 region has the DNA TGTGCCAGCAGTTTCAACGGTGGGGGCCCTGAAGCTTTCTTT. Its protein product is CASSFNGGGPEAFF.

This clone was seen only once. The chain joins TRBV21-1 to TRBJ1-2. TRBV21-1 is shown as a pseudogene. CDR3 size: 16 residues. CDR3 amino acids: CASSKDGGIPNYGYTF. The CDR3 DNA follows: TGTGCCAGCAGCAAAGATGGGGGGATCCCTAACTATGGCTACACCTTC.

This CDR3 reads CASRRGDQPQHF. CDR3 coding DNA: TGTGCCAGTCGGCGGGGTGATCAGCCCCAGCATTTT. The chain combines TRBV28 with TRBJ1-5; D remains unclear. Per the germline V gene, CDR1 is MDHEN and CDR2 is SYDVKM. The V end was cut by 9 bases, the J end by 5 bases, with 11 bases between. CDR3 length: 12 amino acids. Full variable domain (outside the CDR3, taken from reference TRBV28 and TRBJ1-5): DVKVTQSSRYLVKRTGEKVFLECVQDMDHENMFWYRQDPGLGLRLIYFSYDVKMKEKGDIPEGYSVSREKKERFSLILESASTNQTSMYLCASRRGDQPQHFGDGTRLSIL.

V is TRBV10-1 and J is TRBJ1-2; D gene unclear. This CDR3 contains 12 residues. Looked up from germline, CDR1 is WNHNN and CDR2 is SYGVQD (reference sequence). Deletions cut 5 bases from V and 6 bases from J, with 10 bases between. The CDR3 reads CASSSTRDGYTF. Written as DNA, the CDR3 is TGCGCCAGCAGTTCCACTAGGGATGGCTACACCTTC.

CDR3: CASSHRSQRGELFF. CDR3 sequence (DNA): TGTGCCAGCAGCCACCGGTCCCAGCGCGGGGAGCTGTTTTTT. The chain has TRBV7-9 and TRBJ2-2, with no clear D. V shed 5 bases and J shed 7 bases, with 14 bases lying between them. The CDR3 covers 14 residues. CDR1 is SEHNR, CDR2 FQNEAQ, per germline (reference sequence). Drawing the rest from reference TRBV7-9 and TRBJ2-2, the complete variable domain is DTGVSQNPRHKITKRGQNVTFRCDPISEHNRLYWYRQTLGQGPEFLTYFQNEAQLEKSRLLSDRFSAERPKGSFSTLEIQRTEQGDSAMYLCASSHRSQRGELFFGEGSRLTVL.

This clone was counted at least ten times. The V and J genes are TRBV7-9 and TRBJ2-3; TRBD1 might be the D (5 bases). The CDR3 loop spans 13 amino acids. The V end was cut by 7 bases, the J end by 5 bases, with 13 bases between. Germline V gene data show CDR1 as SEHNR and CDR2 as FQNEAQ (reference sequence). In DNA, the CDR3 is TGTGCCAGCATCCTAATCAGGGAAGATACGCAGTATTTT. Encoded protein: CASILIREDTQYF.

The chain is built from TRBV5-1 and TRBJ1-4, with 7 bases matching TRBD1. The CDR3 runs to 15 residues. The germline gives CDR1 SGHRS, CDR2 YFSETQ. Trimming took 5 bases from V and 8 from J; bases not matched to a gene: 12. The CDR3 sequence is CASRPETGRGEKLFF. The CDR3 coding sequence is TGCGCCAGCAGACCTGAGACAGGGCGAGGGGAAAAACTGTTTTTT.

V and J are TRBV7-9 and TRBJ2-2; perhaps TRBD2 as D (5 bases). This CDR3 region has 13 residues. The V and J ends lost 7 bases and 5 bases respectively, with 11 bases between them. Germline V gene lookup returns CDR1 SEHNR and CDR2 FQNEAQ (reference sequence). The CDR3 DNA sequence: TGTGCCAGCACCGCCGCGGGTACCGGGGAGCTGTTTTTT. Translated: CASTAAGTGELFF.

The table lists this clone with a few counts. CDR3 loop: CASSLAGRDAFF. The CDR3 region has the DNA TGTGCCAGCAGCTTAGCGGGGAGGGATGCTTTCTTT. V is TRBV7-2 and J is TRBJ1-1; D not resolved. Trimming pared 0 bases from V and 11 bases from J, leaving 10 bases between. CDR3 size: 12 residues. Germline lookup yields CDR1 SGHTA and CDR2 FQGNSA.